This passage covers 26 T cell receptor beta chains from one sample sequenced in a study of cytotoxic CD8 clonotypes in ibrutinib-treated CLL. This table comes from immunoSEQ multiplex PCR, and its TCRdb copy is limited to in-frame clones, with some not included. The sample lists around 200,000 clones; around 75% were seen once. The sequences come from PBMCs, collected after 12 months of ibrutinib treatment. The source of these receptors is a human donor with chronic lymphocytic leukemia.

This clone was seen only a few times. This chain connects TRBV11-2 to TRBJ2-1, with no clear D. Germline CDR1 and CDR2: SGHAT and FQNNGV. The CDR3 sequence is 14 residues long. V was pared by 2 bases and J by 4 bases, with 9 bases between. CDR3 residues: CASSLTEKYNEQFF. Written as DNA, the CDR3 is TGTGCCAGCAGCTTAACCGAGAAGTACAATGAGCAGTTCTTC.

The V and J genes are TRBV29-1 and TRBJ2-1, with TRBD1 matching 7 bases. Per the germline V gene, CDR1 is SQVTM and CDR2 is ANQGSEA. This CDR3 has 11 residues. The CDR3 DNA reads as TGCGCTCTAGAGGGGGCTCGGGAGCAGTTCTTC. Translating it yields CALEGAREQFF.

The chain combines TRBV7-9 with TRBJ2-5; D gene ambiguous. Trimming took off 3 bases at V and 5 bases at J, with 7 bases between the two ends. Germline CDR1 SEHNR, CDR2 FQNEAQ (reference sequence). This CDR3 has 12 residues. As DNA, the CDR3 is TGTGCCAGCAGCTTCGATTGGGAGACCCAGTACTTC. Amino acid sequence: CASSFDWETQYF.

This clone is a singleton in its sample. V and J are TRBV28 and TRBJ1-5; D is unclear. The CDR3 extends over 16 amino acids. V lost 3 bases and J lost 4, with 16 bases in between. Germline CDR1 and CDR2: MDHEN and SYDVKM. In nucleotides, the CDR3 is TGTGCCAGCAGTTTCCTAGCCAGACTAACAAATCAGCCCCAGCATTTT. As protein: CASSFLARLTNQPQHF.

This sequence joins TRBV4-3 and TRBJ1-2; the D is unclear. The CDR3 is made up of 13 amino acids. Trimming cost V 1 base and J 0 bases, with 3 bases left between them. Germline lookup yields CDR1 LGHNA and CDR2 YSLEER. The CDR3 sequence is CASSQGANYGYTF. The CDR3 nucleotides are TGCGCCAGCAGCCAAGGGGCTAACTATGGCTACACCTTC.

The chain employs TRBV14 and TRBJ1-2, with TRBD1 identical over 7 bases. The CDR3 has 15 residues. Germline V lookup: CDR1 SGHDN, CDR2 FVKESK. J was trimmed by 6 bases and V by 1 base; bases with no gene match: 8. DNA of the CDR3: TGTGCCAGCAGCCAAGCGGGACAGACATTTAATGGCTACACCTTC. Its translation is CASSQAGQTFNGYTF.

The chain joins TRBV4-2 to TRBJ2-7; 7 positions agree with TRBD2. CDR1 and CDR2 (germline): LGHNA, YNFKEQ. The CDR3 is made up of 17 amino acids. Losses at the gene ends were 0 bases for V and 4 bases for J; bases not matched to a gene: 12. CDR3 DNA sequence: TGTGCCAGCAGCCAAGACAACCGGGCCAGGGAGGGTTACGAGCAGTACTTC. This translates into CASSQDNRAREGYEQYF.

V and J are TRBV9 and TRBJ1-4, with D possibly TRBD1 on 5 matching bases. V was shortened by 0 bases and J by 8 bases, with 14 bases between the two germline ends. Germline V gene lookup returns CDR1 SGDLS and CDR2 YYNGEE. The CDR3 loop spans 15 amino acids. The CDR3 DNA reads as TGTGCCAGCAGCGTAGAAAGTGGCAAGGGGGAAAAACTGTTTTTT. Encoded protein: CASSVESGKGEKLFF. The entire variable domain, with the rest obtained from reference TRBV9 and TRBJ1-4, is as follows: DSGVTQTPKHLITATGQRVTLRCSPRSGDLSVYWYQQSLDQGLQFLIQYYNGEERAKGNILERFSAQQFPDLHSELNLSSLELGDSALYFCASSVESGKGEKLFFGSGTQLSVL.

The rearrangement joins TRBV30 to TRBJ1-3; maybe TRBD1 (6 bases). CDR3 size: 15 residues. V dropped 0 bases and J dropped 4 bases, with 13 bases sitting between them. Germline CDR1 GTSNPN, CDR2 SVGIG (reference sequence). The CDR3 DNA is TGTGCCTGGAGTGTACTTCGGACAGACGGAAACACCATATATTTT. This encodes CAWSVLRTDGNTIYF.

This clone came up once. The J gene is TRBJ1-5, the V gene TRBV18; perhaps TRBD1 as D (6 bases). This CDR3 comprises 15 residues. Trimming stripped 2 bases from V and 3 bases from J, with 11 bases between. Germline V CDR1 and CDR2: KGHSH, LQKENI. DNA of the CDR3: TGTGCCAGCTCACCAGTGACAGGTCACAATCAGCCCCAGCATTTT. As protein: CASSPVTGHNQPQHF. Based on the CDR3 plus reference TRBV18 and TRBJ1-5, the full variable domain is NAGVMQNPRHLVRRRGQEARLRCSPMKGHSHVYWYRQLPEEGLKFMVYLQKENIIDESGMPKERFSAEFPKEGPSILRIQQVVRGDSAAYFCASSPVTGHNQPQHFGDGTRLSIL.

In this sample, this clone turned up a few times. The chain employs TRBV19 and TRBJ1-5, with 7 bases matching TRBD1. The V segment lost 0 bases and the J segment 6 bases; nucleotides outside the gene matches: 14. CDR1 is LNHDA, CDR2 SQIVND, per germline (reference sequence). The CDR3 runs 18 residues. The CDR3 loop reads CASSIEGVTGRFGQPQHF. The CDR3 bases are TGTGCCAGTAGTATAGAGGGGGTGACAGGGAGGTTTGGTCAGCCCCAGCATTTT.

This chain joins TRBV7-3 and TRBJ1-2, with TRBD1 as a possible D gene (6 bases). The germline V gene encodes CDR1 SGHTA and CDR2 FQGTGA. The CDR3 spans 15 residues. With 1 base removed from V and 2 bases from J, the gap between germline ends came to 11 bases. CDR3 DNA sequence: TGTGCCAGCAGCTTAAGGGGGCCGGAAAACTATGGCTACACCTTC. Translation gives CASSLRGPENYGYTF.

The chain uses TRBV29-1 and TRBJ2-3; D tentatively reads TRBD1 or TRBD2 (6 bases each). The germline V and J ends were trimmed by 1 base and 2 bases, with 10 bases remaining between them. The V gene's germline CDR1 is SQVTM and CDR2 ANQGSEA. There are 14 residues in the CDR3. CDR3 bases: TGCAGCGTTGAAGTCGGGGGCTACACAGATACGCAGTATTTT. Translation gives CSVEVGGYTDTQYF.

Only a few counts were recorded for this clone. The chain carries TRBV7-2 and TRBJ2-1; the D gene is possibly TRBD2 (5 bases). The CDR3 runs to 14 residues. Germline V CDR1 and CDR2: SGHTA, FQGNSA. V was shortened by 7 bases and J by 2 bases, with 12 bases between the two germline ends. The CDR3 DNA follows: TGTGCCAGCACCTCGGGGATAGCCTACAATGAGCAGTTCTTC. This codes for CASTSGIAYNEQFF.

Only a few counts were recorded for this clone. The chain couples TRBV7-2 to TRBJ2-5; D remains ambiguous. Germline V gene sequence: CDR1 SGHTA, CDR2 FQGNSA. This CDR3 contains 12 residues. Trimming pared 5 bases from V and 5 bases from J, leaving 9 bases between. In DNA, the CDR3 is TGTGCCAGCAGCCGCCTTTGGGAGACCCAGTACTTC. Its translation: CASSRLWETQYF. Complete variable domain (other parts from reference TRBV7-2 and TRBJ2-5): GAGVSQSPSNKVTEKGKDVELRCDPISGHTALYWYRQSLGQGLEFLIYFQGNSAPDKSGLPSDRFSAERTGGSVSTLTIQRTQQEDSAVYLCASSRLWETQYFGPGTRLLVL.

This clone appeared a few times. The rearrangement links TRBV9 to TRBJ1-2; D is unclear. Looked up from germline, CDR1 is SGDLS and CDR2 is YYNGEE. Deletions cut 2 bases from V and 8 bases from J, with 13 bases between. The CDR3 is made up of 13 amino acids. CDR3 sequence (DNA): TGTGCCAGCAGCGTTTCCCTTTCGGGGGGCTACACCTTC. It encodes CASSVSLSGGYTF. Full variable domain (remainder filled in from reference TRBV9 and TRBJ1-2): DSGVTQTPKHLITATGQRVTLRCSPRSGDLSVYWYQQSLDQGLQFLIQYYNGEERAKGNILERFSAQQFPDLHSELNLSSLELGDSALYFCASSVSLSGGYTFGSGTRLTVV.

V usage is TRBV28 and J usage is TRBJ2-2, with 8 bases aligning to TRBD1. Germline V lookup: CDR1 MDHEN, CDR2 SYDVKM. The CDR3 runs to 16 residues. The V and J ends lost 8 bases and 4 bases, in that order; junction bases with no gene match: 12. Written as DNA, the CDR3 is TGTGCCAGCGAGTCGCCCGGACAGGGCCTCACCGGGGAGCTGTTTTTT. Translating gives CASESPGQGLTGELFF.

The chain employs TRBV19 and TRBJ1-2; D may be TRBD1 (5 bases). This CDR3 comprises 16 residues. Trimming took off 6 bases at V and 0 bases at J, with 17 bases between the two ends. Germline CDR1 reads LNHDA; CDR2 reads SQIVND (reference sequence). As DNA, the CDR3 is TGTGCCAGTAGAAATCCGGGACGCCAAGCTAACTATGGCTACACCTTC. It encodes CASRNPGRQANYGYTF.

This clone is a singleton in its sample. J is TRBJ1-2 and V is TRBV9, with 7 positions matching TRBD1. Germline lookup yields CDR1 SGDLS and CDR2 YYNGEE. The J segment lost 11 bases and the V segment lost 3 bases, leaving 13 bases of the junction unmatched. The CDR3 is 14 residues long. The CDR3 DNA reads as TGTGCCAGCAGCGAACCAGGGGGGCAAATGAAGTACACCTTC. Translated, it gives CASSEPGGQMKYTF.

This chain's CDR3 is CASSVGIIPNTEAFF. The CDR3 bases are TGTGCCAGCAGCGTAGGAATCATCCCGAACACTGAAGCTTTCTTT. This chain links TRBV9 with TRBJ1-1; D not certain. Deletions cut 0 bases from V and 1 base from J, with 10 bases between. Germline V lookup: CDR1 SGDLS, CDR2 YYNGEE. The CDR3 is made up of 15 amino acids.

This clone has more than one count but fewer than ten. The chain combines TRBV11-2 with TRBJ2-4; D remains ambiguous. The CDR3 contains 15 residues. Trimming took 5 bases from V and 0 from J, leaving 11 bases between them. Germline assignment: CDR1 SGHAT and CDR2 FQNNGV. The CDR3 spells CASSQGELAKNIQYF. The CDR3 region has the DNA TGTGCCAGCAGCCAAGGAGAATTAGCCAAAAACATTCAGTACTTC.

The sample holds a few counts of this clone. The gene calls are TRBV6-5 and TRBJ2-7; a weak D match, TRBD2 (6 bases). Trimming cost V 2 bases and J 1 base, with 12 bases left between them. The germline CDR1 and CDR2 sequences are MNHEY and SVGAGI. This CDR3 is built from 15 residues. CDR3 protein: CASSYPASVSYEQYF. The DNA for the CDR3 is TGTGCCAGCAGTTACCCTGCTAGCGTTTCCTACGAGCAGTACTTC.

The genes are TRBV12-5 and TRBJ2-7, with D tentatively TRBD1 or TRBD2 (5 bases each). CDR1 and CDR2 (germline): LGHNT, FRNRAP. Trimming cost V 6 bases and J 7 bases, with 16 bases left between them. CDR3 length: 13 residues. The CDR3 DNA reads TGTGCTAGTGGCCTCGGGACCCATCGAGAGCAGTACTTC. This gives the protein CASGLGTHREQYF.

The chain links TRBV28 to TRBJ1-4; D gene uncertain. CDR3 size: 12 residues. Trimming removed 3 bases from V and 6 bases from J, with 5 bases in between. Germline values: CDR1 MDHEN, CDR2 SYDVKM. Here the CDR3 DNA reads TGTGCCAGCAGTTTGTTGGATGAAAAACTGTTTTTT. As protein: CASSLLDEKLFF. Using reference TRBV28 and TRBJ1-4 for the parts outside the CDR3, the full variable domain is DVKVTQSSRYLVKRTGEKVFLECVQDMDHENMFWYRQDPGLGLRLIYFSYDVKMKEKGDIPEGYSVSREKKERFSLILESASTNQTSMYLCASSLLDEKLFFGSGTQLSVL.

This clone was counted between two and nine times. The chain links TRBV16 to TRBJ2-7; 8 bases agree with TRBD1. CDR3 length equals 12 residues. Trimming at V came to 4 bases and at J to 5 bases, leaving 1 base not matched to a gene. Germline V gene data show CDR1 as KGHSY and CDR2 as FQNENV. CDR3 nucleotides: TGTGCCAGCAGCCTGGACAGGGACGAGCAGTACTTC. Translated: CASSLDRDEQYF.

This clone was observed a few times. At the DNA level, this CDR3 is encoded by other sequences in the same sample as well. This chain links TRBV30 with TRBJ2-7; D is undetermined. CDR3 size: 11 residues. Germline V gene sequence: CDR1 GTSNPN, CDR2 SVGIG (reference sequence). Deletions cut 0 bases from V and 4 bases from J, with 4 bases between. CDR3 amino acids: CAWSVRYEQYF. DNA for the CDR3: TGTGCCTGGAGTGTTCGGTACGAGCAGTACTTC. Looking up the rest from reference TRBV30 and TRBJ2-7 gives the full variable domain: SQTIHQWPATLVQPVGSPLSLECTVEGTSNPNLYWYRQAAGRGLQLLFYSVGIGQISSEVPQNLSASRPQDRQFILSSKKLLLSDSGFYLCAWSVRYEQYFGPGTRLTVT.